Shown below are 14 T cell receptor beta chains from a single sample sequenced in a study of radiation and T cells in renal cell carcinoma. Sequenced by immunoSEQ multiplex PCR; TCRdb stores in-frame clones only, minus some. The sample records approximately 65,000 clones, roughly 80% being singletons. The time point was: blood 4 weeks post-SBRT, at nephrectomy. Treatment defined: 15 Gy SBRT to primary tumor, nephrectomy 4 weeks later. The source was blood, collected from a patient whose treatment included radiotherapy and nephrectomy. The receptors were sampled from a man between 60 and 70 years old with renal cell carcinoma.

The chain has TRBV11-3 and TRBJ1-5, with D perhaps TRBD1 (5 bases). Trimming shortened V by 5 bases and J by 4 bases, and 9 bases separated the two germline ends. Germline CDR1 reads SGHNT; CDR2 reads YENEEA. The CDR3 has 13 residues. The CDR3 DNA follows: TGTGCCAGCAGCCGAGGGGTTAATCAGCCCCAGCATTTT. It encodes CASSRGVNQPQHF.

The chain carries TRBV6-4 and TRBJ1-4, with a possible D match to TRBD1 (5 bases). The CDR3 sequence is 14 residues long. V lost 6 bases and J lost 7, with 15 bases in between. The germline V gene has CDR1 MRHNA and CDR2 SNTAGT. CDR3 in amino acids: CASRDTSRGEKLFF. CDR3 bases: TGTGCCAGCAGGGACACATCAAGGGGTGAAAAACTGTTTTTT.

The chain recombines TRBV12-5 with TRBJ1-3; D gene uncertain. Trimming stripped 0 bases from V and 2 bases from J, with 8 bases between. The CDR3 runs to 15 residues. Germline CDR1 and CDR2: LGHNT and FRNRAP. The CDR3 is CASGLVNVAGNTIYF. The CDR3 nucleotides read TGTGCTAGTGGTTTGGTGAACGTTGCTGGAAACACCATATATTTT.

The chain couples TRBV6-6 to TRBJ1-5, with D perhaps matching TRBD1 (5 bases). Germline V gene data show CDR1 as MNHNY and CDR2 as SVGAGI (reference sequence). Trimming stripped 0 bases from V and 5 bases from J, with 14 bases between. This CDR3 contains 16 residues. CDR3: CASSYSSGGSDQPQHF. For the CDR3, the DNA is TGTGCCAGCAGTTACTCGAGCGGGGGTTCCGATCAGCCCCAGCATTTT.

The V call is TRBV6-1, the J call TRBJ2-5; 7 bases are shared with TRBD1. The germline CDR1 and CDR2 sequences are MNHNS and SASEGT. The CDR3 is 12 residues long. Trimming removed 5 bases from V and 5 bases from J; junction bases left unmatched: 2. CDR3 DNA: TGTGCCAGCAGTCCACAGGGGGAGACCCAGTACTTC. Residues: CASSPQGETQYF.

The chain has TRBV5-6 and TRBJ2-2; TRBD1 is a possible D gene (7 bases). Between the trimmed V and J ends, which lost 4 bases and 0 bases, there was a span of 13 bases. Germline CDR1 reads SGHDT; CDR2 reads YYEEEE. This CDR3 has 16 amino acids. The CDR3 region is CASSAGQRTNTGELFF. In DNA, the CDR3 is TGTGCCAGCAGCGCGGGACAGAGGACGAACACCGGGGAGCTGTTTTTT. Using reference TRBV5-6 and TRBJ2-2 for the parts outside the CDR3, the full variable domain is DAGVTQSPTHLIKTRGQQVTLRCSPKSGHDTVSWYQQALGQGPQFIFQYYEEEERQRGNFPDRFSGHQFPNYSSELNVNALLLGDSALYLCASSAGQRTNTGELFFGEGSRLTVL.

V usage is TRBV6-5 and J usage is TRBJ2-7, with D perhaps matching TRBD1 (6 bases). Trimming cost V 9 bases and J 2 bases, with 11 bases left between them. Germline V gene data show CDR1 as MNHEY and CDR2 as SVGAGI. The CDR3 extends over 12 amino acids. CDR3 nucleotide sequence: TGTGCCAGTCAACAGGGAACCTACGAGCAGTACTTC. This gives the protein CASQQGTYEQYF.

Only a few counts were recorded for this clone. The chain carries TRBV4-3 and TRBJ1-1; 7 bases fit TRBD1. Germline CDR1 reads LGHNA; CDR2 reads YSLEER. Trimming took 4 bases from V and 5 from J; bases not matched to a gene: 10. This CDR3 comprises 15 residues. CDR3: CASSPTAEGQTEAFF. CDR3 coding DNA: TGCGCCAGCAGCCCCACGGCGGAGGGACAGACTGAAGCTTTCTTT.

Here the CDR3 DNA reads TGTGCCAGCAGCTTTAGCCAGGGAAATACAGATACGCAGTATTTT. Its protein product is CASSFSQGNTDTQYF. This chain uses TRBV5-4 with TRBJ2-3; TRBD1 might be the D (5 bases). Germline CDR1 reads SGHNT; CDR2 reads YYREEE (reference sequence). CDR3 length equals 15 residues. V was clipped by 2 bases and J by 3 bases, with 13 bases between them.

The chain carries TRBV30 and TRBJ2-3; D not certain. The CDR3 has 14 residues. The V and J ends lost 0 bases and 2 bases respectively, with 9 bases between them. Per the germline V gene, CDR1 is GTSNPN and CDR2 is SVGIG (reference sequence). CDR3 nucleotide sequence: TGTGCCTGGAGTGTAAGGTCCTACACAGATACGCAGTATTTT. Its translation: CAWSVRSYTDTQYF.

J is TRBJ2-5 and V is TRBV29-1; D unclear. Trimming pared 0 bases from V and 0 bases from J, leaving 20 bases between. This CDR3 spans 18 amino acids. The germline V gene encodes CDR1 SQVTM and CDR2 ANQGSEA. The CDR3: CSVEERLTLGWNQETQYF. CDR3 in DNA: TGCAGCGTTGAAGAAAGATTGACGCTCGGGTGGAACCAAGAGACCCAGTACTTC.

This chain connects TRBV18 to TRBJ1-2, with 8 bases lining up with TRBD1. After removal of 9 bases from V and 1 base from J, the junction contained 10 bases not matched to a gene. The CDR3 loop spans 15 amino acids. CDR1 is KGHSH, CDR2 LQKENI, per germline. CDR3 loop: CASIGTGPYNYGYTF. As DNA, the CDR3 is TGTGCCAGTATCGGGACAGGACCGTATAACTATGGCTACACCTTC.

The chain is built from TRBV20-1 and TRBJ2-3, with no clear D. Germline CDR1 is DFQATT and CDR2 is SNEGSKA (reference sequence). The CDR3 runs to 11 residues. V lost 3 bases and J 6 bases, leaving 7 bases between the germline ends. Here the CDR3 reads CSASLSDTQYF. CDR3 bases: TGCAGTGCTAGTCTTTCGGATACGCAGTATTTT.

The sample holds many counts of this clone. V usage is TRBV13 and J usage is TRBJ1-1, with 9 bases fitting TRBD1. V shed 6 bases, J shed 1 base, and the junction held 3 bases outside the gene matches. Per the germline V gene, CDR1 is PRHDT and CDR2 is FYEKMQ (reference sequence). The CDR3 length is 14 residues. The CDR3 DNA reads TGTGCCAGCAGAAAGACAGGGGGGAACACTGAAGCTTTCTTT. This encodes CASRKTGGNTEAFF.